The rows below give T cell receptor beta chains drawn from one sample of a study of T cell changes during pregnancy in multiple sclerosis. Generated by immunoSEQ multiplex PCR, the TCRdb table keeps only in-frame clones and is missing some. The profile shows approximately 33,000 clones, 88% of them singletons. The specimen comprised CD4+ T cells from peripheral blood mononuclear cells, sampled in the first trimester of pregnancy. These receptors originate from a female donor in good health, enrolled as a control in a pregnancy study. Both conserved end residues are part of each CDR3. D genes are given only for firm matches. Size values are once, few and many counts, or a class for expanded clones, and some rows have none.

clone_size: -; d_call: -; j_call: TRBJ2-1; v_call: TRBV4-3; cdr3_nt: TGCGCCAGCAGCCAAGAACGGGACTTCGGGGCGTCAGTTGGGGTCTTC; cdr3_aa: CASSQERDFGASVGVF
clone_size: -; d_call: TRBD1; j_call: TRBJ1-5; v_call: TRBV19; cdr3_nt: TGTGCCAGTAGTGCAACAGGGGCCACAAACAATCAGCCCCAGCATTTT; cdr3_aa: CASSATGATNNQPQHF
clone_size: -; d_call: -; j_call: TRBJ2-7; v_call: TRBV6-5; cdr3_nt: TGTGCCAGCAGTCCTCCAACCCAGGACTACGAGCAGTACTTC; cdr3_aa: CASSPPTQDYEQYF
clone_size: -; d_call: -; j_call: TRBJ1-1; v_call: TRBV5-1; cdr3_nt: TGCGCCAGCAGCTGGGAGGGGGGTCGAGCTGAAGCTTTCTTT; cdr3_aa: CASSWEGGRAEAFF
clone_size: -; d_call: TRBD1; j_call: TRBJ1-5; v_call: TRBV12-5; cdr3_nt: TGTGCTAGTGGTATCCAACGGGACAGGGCAAAAGGTCAGCCCCAGCATTTT; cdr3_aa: CASGIQRDRAKGQPQHF
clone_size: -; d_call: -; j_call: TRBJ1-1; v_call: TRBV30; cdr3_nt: TGTGCCTGGAGTATCGAGCGGAACACTGAAGCTTTCTTT; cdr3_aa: CAWSIERNTEAFF
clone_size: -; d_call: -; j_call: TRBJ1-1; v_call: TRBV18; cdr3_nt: TGTGCCAGCTCACCACGACAGGACGCGAACACTGAAGCTTTCTTT; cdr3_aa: CASSPRQDANTEAFF
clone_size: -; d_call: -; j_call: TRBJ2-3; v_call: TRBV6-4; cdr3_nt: TGTGCCAGCGGGGCAGGGCACACAGATACGCAGTATTTT; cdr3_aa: CASGAGHTDTQYF
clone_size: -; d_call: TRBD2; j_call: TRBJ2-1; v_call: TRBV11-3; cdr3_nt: TGTGCCAGCCAGCGGGGGCGCAGGGAGCAGTTCTTC; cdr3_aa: CASQRGRREQFF
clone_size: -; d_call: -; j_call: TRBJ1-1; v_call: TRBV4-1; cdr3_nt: TGCGCCAGCAGCCCCCGGGAAAACACTGAAGCTTTCTTT; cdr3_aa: CASSPRENTEAFF
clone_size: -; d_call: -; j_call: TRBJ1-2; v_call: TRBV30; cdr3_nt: TGTGCCTGGAGTGTACTAAGGGGGGGTGACTACACCTTC; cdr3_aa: CAWSVLRGGDYTF
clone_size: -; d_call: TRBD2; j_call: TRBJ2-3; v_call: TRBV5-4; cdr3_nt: TGTGCCAGCAGCACGGGGACTAGCGGGGGTGGGACAGATACGCAGTATTTT; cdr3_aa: CASSTGTSGGGTDTQYF
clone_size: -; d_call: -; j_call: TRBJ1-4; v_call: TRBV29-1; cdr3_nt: TGCAGCGTCCTCGGGAGGGGAGGGGAAAAACTGTTTTTT; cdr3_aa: CSVLGRGGEKLFF
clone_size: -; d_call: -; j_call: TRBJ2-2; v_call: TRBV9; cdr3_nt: TGTGCCAGCAGCGTAGTGGCGGCCGGGGAGCTGTTTTTT; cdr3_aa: CASSVVAAGELFF
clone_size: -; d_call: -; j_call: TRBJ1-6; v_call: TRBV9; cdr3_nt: TGTGCCAGCAGCGGGGTAGACAGAATTAATTCACCCCTCCACTTT; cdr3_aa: CASSGVDRINSPLHF
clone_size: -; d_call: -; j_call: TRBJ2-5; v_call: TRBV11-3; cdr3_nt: TGTGCCAGCAGCCCAGGGCCTCAAGAGACCCAGTACTTC; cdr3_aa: CASSPGPQETQYF
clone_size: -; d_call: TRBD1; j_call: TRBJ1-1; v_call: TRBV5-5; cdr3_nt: TGTGCCAGCAGCTTCGGGGACAGGGAAATTGAAGCTTTCTTT; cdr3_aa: CASSFGDREIEAFF
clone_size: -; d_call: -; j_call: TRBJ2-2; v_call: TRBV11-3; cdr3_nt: TGTGCCAGCAGCTTCGGTGGGAACACCGGGGAGCTGTTTTTT; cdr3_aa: CASSFGGNTGELFF
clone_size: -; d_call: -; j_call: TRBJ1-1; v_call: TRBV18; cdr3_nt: TGTGCCAGCTCCGACGGCCTTACCGGGACAAGAGCTTTCTTT; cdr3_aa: CASSDGLTGTRAFF
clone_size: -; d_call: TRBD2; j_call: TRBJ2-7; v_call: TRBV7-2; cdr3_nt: TGTGCCAGCGCCCAGGCGGGGGTCTACGAGCAGTACTTC; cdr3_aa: CASAQAGVYEQYF
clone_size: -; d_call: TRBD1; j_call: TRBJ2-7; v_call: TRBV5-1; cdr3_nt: TGCGCCAGCAGCCTAGGGACAGGGGATACCTACGAGCAGTACTTC; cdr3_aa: CASSLGTGDTYEQYF
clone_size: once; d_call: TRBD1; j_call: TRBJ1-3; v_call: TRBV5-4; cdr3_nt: TGTGCCAGCAGCCCCGCCGAGGGGGCGAGCTCTGGAAACACCATATATTTT; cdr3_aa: CASSPAEGASSGNTIYF
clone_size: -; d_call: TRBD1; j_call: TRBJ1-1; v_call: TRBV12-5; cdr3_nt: TGTGCTAGTGGTTTGGGGGGACAGGGGGCCGGGAACACTGAAGCTTTCTTT; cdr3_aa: CASGLGGQGAGNTEAFF
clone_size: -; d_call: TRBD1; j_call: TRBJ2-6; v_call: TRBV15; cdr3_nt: TGTGCCACCAGCAGACCTCCGGGACAGGGGGCATCTGGGGCCAACGTCCTGACTTTC; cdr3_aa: CATSRPPGQGASGANVLTF
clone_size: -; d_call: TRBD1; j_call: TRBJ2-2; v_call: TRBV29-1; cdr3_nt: TGCAGCGTTGAACGAGGACAGGCCACCGGGGAGCTGTTTTTT; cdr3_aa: CSVERGQATGELFF
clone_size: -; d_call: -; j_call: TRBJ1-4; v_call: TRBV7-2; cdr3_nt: TGTGCCAGCAGCAAACAGGGTTTTGATGAAAAACTGTTTTTT; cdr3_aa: CASSKQGFDEKLFF
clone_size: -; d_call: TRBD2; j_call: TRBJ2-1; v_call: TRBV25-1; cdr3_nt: TGTGCCAGCAGTCGGAGTAGCGGGGGGGTTTCCTACAATGAGCAGTTCTTC; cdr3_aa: CASSRSSGGVSYNEQFF
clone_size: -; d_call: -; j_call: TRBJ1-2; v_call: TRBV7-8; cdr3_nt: TGTGCCAGCAGCTTAGGCCTACAGAATGGCTACACCTTC; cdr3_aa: CASSLGLQNGYTF
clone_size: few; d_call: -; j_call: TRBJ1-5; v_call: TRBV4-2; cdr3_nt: TGTGCCAGCAGCCAAGGGGCCGATTATAGCAATCAGCCCCAGCATTTT; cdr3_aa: CASSQGADYSNQPQHF
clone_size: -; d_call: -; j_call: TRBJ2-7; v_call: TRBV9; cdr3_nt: TGTGCCAGCAGCGTAGAATCAGGGGCCCCCTACGAGCAGTACTTC; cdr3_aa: CASSVESGAPYEQYF
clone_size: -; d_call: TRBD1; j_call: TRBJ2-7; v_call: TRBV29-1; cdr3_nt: TGCAGCGTCTTCGGACAGGGGGCGATTCAGGGGTCCTACGAGCAGTACTTC; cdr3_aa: CSVFGQGAIQGSYEQYF
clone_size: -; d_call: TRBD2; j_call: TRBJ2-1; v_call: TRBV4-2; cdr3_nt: TGTGCCAGCAGCCAAGACCGCGGGGGGTACTACAATGAGCAGTTCTTC; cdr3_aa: CASSQDRGGYYNEQFF
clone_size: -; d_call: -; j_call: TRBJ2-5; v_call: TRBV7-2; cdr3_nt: TGTGCCAGCAGCTCTTTTTGGGCGGGGGCGGAGACCCAGTACTTC; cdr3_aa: CASSSFWAGAETQYF
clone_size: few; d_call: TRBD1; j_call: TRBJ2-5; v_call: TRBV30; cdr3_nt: TGTGCCTGGGGATCGTGGACAGGGGGAAGGGAGACCCAGTACTTC; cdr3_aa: CAWGSWTGGRETQYF
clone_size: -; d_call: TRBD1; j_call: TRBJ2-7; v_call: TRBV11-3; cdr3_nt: TGTGCCAGCAGCCTATCCCCGGGACAGAACTACGAGCAGTACTTC; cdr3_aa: CASSLSPGQNYEQYF
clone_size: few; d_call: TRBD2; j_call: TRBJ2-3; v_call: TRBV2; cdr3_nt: TGTGCCAGCAGTGACAGACTAGCGGGGGGTGAAGATACGCAGTATTTT; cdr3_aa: CASSDRLAGGEDTQYF
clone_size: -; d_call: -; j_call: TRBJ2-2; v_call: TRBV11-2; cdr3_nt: TGTGCCAGCAGTTTAAGGGGCAAGAACACCGGGGAGCTGTTTTTT; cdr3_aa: CASSLRGKNTGELFF
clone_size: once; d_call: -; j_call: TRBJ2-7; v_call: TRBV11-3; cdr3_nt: TGTGCCAGCAGCTTCGCAGGGGCTAGCGAGCAGTACTTC; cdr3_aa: CASSFAGASEQYF